This TCR beta chain was identified in a study of yellow fever vaccine responses in identical twins. Study-level results: Reportedly, the response of twins' T cells to the vaccine seemed partly convergent, partly personalized.

The CDR3 length is 13 residues. The V segment lost 0 bases and the J segment 7 bases; nucleotides outside the gene matches: 3. Germline loops: CDR1 SGHRS, CDR2 YFSETQ. MiXCR, run by TCRdb on the RT-PCR reads, gives a single entry per CDR3 protein. This sample has over a thousand distinct CDR3 sequences, with around 83% found just once. For this clonotype: The target antigen is unknown.

This specimen was T cells from blood (PBMCs), unsorted or a sorted subset (not recorded which), taken before or after yellow fever vaccination (not recorded which). The chain couples TRBV5-1 to TRBJ1-1; 7 bases are a match to TRBD1. This receptor was taken from a young woman who received the yellow fever vaccine. The CDR3 DNA reads as TGCGCCAGCAGCTTGGACAGGGGAAATGAAGCTTTCTTT. It encodes CASSLDRGNEAFF.